This T cell receptor (beta chain) was profiled in a study of blood T cells in healthy people across ages. The wider study: For every two T cells, template switching captured about one barcoded beta molecule. Findings and limits, study-wide: Conclusively comparing naive with antigen-experienced cells was impossible with unsorted PBMCs. Lack of knowledge of donor CMV status possibly confounded expanded clonotype changes. The diversity estimates, figures obtained from one million T cells, were considered underestimates.

This CDR3 region has 15 residues. Germline V CDR1 and CDR2: MNHNY, SVGAGI (reference sequence). Together with a sample-barcoded 5' primer, a J-beta primer mix was included in a second PCR lasting about 6 to 11 cycles. MiXCR, run by TCRdb on the 5' RACE reads, gives a single entry per CDR3 protein. This sample carries around 580,000 distinct CDR3 sequences, about 45% of them seen once, and the ten largest clones take under 30%. Of note for this clonotype: No antigen is known for it. A much more abundant neighbour one base away suggests this may be a read error.

The TCR sequence derives from a man older than 75 in good health. The chain employs TRBV6-6 and TRBJ2-1, with 11 bases matching TRBD1. The last part of the DNA fits TRBJ2-7 better; the J call may be wrong. Sample: blood. The CDR3 reads CASSPGQGACNEQYF. CDR3 sequence (DNA): TGTGCCAGCAGCCCCGGACAGGGGGCTTGCAATGAGCAGTACTTC.